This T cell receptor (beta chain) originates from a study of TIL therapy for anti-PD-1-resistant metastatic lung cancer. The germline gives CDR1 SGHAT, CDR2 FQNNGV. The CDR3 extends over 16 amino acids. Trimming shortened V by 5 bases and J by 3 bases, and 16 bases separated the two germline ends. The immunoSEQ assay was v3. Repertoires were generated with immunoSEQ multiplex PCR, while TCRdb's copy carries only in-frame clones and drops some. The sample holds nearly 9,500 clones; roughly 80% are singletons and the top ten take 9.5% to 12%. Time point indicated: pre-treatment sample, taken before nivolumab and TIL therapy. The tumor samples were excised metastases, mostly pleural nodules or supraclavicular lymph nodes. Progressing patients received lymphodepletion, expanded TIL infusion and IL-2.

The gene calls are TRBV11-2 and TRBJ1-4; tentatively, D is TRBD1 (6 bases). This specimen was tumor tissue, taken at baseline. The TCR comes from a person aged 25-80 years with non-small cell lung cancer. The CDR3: CASSLAGGAANEKLFF. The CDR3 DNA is TGTGCCAGCAGCCTAGCCGGGGGGGCGGCTAATGAAAAACTGTTTTTT.